This TCR beta chain was identified during a study of long-term antiretroviral therapy in people with HIV. V shed 5 bases and J 2 bases; nucleotides not matched to a gene: 9. This CDR3 spans 16 amino acids. From germline, CDR1 is SGHTA and CDR2 FQGNSA. Researchers report immunoSEQ v3.0 was run at survey level. Libraries were prepared by immunoSEQ multiplex PCR; TCRdb keeps only in-frame clonotypes and omits some of them. The sample has over 25,000 clones; 75% to 90% are singletons. Sequenced here: unsorted PBMCs, sampled 2.7 to 2.9 years after starting antiretroviral therapy. The V call is TRBV7-2, the J call TRBJ1-5, with 7 bases fitting TRBD1. The origin of this receptor is a young man with HIV. CDR3 residues: CASSPAKGAGNQPQHF. For the CDR3, the DNA is TGTGCCAGCAGCCCCGCGAAGGGGGCTGGCAATCAGCCCCAGCATTTT.